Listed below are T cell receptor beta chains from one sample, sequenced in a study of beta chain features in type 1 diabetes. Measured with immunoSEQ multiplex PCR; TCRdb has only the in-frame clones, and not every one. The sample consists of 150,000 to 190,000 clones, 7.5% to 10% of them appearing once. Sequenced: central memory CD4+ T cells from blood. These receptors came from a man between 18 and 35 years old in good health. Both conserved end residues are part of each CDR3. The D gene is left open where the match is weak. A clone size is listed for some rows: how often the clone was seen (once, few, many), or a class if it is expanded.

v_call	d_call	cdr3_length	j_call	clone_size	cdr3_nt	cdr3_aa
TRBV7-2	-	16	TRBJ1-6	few	TGTGCCAGCAGCCCAGGCGGGGCAGGGCGTGTAGGACCCCTCCACTTT	CASSPGGAGRVGPLHF
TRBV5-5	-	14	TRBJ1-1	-	TGTGCCAGCAGCTTTACCGCCGGGAGAACTGAAGCTTTCTTT	CASSFTAGRTEAFF
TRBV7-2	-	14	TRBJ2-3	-	TGTGCCAGCAGCTTGGGACACCACACAGATACGCAGTATTTT	CASSLGHHTDTQYF
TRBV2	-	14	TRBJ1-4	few	TGTGCCAGCAGTGACCTCCGACAGCAAGAAAAACTGTTTTTT	CASSDLRQQEKLFF
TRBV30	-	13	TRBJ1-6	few	TGTGCCTACGGGAGCTCCTATAATTCACCCCTCCACTTT	CAYGSSYNSPLHF
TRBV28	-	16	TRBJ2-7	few	TGTGCCAGCAGCTCAACGACAGCTGGAAGATCCTACGAGCAGTACTTC	CASSSTTAGRSYEQYF
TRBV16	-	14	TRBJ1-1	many	TGTGCCAGCAGCCAATTAGCCGCTAACACTGAAGCTTTCTTT	CASSQLAANTEAFF
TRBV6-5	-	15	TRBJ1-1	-	TGTGCCAGCAGTTATGGGCAGGGCGTGGGGACTGAAGCTTTCTTT	CASSYGQGVGTEAFF
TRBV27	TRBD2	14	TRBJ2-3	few	TGTGCCAGCTGGTCAGGGAGTCGGGGGGGTACGCAGTATTTT	CASWSGSRGGTQYF
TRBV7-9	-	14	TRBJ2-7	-	TGTGCCAGCAGCTTAGGGGCAGCCAACTACGAGCAGTACTTC	CASSLGAANYEQYF
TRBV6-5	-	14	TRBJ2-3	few	TGTGCCAGCAGTTACGGCGGGAGCACAGATACGCAGTATTTT	CASSYGGSTDTQYF
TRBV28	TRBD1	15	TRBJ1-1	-	TGTGCCAGCAGTCCCCCGGGACAGGGGTTCACTGAAGCTTTCTTT	CASSPPGQGFTEAFF
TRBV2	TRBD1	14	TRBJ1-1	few	TGTGCCAGCAGTGTCGGGACAGGGGGCACTGAAGCTTTCTTT	CASSVGTGGTEAFF
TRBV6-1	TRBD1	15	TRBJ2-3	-	TGTGTGGCCGAGGACAGGGAATTTACCACAGATACGCAGTATTTT	CVAEDREFTTDTQYF
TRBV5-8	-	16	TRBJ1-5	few	TGTGCCAGCAGCTTGTGGACAGCATATAGCAATCAGCCCCAGCATTTT	CASSLWTAYSNQPQHF
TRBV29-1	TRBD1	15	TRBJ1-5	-	TGCAGCGTCGGAGGACAGGGCGGGATTGATCAGCCCCAGCATTTT	CSVGGQGGIDQPQHF
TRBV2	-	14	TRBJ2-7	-	TGTGCCAGCAGCGCAGGGTTGACCTCCTACGAGCAGTACTTC	CASSAGLTSYEQYF
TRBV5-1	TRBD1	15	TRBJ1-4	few	TGCGCCAGCAGCGAGGGACAGGGATCCAATGAAAAACTGTTTTTT	CASSEGQGSNEKLFF
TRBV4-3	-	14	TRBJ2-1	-	TGCGCCAGCAGCCACCCCGGGACTTACAATGAGCAGTTCTTC	CASSHPGTYNEQFF
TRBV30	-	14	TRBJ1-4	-	TGTGCCTGGAGTGAGAATCTAGGAAGCGAAAAACTGTTTTTT	CAWSENLGSEKLFF
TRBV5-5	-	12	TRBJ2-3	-	TGTGCCAGCAGTTGGACATCTGATACGCAGTATTTT	CASSWTSDTQYF
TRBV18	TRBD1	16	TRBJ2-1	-	TGTGCCAGCTCACCCGGACAGGGAGGTTCCTACAATGAGCAGTTCTTC	CASSPGQGGSYNEQFF
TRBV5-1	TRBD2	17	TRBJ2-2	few	TGCGCCAGCAGCTTGGGTGTGCTAGCGGGATACACCGGGGAGCTGTTTTTT	CASSLGVLAGYTGELFF
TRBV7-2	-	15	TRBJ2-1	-	TGTGCCAGCAGCTTAGACGGGGGTGCTTACAATGAGCAGTTCTTC	CASSLDGGAYNEQFF
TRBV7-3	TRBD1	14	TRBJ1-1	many	TGTGCCAGCAGTCGACAGGGCCTCTCAGGTGAAGCTTTCTTT	CASSRQGLSGEAFF
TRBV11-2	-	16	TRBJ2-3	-	TGTGCCAGCAGCTTAGGGGGCGGTCTAAGCACAGATACGCAGTATTTT	CASSLGGGLSTDTQYF
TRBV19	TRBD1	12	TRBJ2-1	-	TGTGCCAGTAAGGGACAGGGGGTCAAGCAGTTCTTC	CASKGQGVKQFF
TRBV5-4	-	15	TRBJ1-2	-	TGTGCCAGCAGCTTTTCTAGGCAGCTTAACTATGGCTACACCTTC	CASSFSRQLNYGYTF
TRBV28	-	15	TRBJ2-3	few	TGTGCCAGCAGTCTCCCGGGCACGGGAACAGATACGCAGTATTTT	CASSLPGTGTDTQYF
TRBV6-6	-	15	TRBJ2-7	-	TGTGCCAGCAGTTACTCTGGGCGGGGGCCCTACGAGCAGTACTTC	CASSYSGRGPYEQYF
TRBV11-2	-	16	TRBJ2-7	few	TGTGCCAGCAGCTTAAATCCAGGCGACCCGCCCTACGAGCAGTACTTC	CASSLNPGDPPYEQYF
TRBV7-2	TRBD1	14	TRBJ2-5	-	TGTGCCAGCAGCTTTGACAGGGGTAGGGAGACCCAGTACTTC	CASSFDRGRETQYF
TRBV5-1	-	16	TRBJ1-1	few	TGCGCCAGCAGCTTGACGGCAGGGATAAGGAGCACTGAAGCTTTCTTT	CASSLTAGIRSTEAFF
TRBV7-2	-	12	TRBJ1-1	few	TGTGCCAGCAGCTTTCGGGACACTGAAGCTTTCTTT	CASSFRDTEAFF
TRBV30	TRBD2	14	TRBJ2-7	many	TGTGCCTGGAGTGGGGGGGGAACCTCCTACGAGCAGTACTTC	CAWSGGGTSYEQYF
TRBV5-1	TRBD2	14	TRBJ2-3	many	TGCGCCAGCAGCGTGGGACTAGCGGCAGATACGCAGTATTTT	CASSVGLAADTQYF
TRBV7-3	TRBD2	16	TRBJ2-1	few	TGTGCCAGCAGCTTAAATAGCGGGAGGGACGAAAATGAGCAGTTCTTC	CASSLNSGRDENEQFF
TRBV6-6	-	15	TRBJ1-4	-	TGTGCCAGCAGTTACTCCGCAGGGGTGGTAGAAAAACTGTTTTTT	CASSYSAGVVEKLFF
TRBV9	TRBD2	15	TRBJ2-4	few	TGTGCCAGCAGCGCGAGGGGACTAGATCCAAACATTCAGTACTTC	CASSARGLDPNIQYF
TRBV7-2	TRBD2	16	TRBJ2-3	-	TGTGCCAGCAGCCCCCCGGGACTAGCGGGAGCAGGTACGCAGTATTTT	CASSPPGLAGAGTQYF
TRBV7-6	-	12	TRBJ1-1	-	TGTGCCAGCAGCTCGCGCATGTCTGAAGCTTTCTTT	CASSSRMSEAFF
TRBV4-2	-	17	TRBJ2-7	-	TGTGCCAGCAGCCAAGCTCGAGGGGGCGGGGGGACCTACGAGCAGTACTTC	CASSQARGGGGTYEQYF
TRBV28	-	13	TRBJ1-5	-	TGTGCCAGCAGCCCATCGAGGGATCAGCCCCAGCATTTT	CASSPSRDQPQHF
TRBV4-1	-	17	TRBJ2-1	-	TGCGCCAGCAGCTCGATTCCTACCAAGAGCTCCTACAATGAGCAGTTCTTC	CASSSIPTKSSYNEQFF
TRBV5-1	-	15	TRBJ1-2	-	TGCGCCAGCAGCTTGGAGATAATGGCGGGGGGTGGCTACACCTTC	CASSLEIMAGGGYTF
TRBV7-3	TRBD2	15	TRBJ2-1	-	TGTGCCAGCAGCTCGAGACTAGCGGGATACAATGAGCAGTTCTTC	CASSSRLAGYNEQFF
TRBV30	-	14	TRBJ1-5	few	TGTGCCTGGAGTGTTTTATTGGAGAATCAGCCCCAGCATTTT	CAWSVLLENQPQHF
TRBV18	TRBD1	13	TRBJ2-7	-	TGTGCCAGCTCACCACCGACAGGGTACGAGCAGTACTTC	CASSPPTGYEQYF
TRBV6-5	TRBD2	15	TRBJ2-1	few	TGTGCCAGCAGTTTAGTTCTAGCGGGAGTAAATGAGCAGTTCTTC	CASSLVLAGVNEQFF